This T cell receptor (beta chain) was captured by sequencing in a study of cytomegalovirus exposure and HLA in healthy donors. Study at large: In a previous analysis, 100 million to 140 million unique TCR beta sequences were found from some 180 million T cells.

PCR involved 60 Vbeta and 13 Jbeta primers. TCRdb keeps only in-frame clones here, not all; method: immunoSEQ multiplex PCR. This table holds 89,000 or so clones, more than 60% found once. V lost 3 bases to trimming and J lost 0 bases, with 9 bases between them. From germline, CDR1 is WNHNN and CDR2 SYGVQD (reference sequence). CDR3 size: 14 residues. As concerns this clone: What it recognizes is unknown.

Study-level results: Within the data, a cluster of highly shared sequence variants was likely a sequencing artifact.

Sequenced input: PBMCs. The chain combines TRBV10-1 with TRBJ2-7; perhaps TRBD1 as D (5 bases). This clonotype was obtained from a man between 18 and 29 years old in good health and CMV-seropositive. In DNA, the CDR3 is TGCGCCAGCAGTGAAAGGGGCCACTCCTACGAGCAGTACTTC. This codes for CASSERGHSYEQYF.